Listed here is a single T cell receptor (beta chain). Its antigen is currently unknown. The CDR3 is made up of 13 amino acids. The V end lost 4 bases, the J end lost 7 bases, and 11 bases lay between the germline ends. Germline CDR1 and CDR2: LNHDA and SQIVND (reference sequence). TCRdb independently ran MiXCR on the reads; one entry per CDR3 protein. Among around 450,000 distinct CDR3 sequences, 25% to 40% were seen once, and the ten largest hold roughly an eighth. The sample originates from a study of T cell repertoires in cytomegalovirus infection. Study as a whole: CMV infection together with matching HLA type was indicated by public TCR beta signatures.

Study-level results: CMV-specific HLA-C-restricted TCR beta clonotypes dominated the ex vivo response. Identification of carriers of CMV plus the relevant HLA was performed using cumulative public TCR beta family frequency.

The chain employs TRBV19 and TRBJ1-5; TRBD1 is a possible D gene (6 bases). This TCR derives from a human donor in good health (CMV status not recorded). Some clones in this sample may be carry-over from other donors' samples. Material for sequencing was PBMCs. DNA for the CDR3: TGTGCCAGTAGTAGACAGGTTTACCAGCCCCAGCATTTT. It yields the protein CASSRQVYQPQHF.